This passage covers 31 T cell receptor beta chains from one sample sequenced in a study of cytomegalovirus exposure and HLA in healthy donors (dated by TCRdb to 2015 to 2018). The protocol used for the library was the immunoSEQ multiplex PCR assay. For the multiplex PCR, a mixture combining 60 forward primers for TCR Vbeta segments and 13 reverse primers for TCR Jbeta segments was used. Drawn from immuneACCESS, this table holds only the in-frame rearrangements with V and J called that TCRdb kept. Clones are partly lost; checked studies trace under half to an unresolved V gene and leave the rest unexplained. In this sample the table shows around 130,000 clones, around 80% of which occur a single time. The top ten constitute around 1.5% of the sample. The sample comprised PBMCs. Receptors originate from a woman younger than 35 in good health and CMV-seronegative.

The V and J genes are TRBV6-6 and TRBJ2-3, with TRBD2 identical over 11 bases. Germline assignment: CDR1 MNHNY and CDR2 SVGAGI (reference sequence). The trim removed 0 bases at V and 9 bases at J, leaving 8 bases unmatched. The CDR3 length is 16 residues. The CDR3 sequence is CASSYSSGLAGGTQYF. As DNA, the CDR3 is TGTGCCAGCAGTTACTCCTCAGGACTAGCGGGTGGCACGCAGTATTTT.

The V call is TRBV6-5, the J call TRBJ2-7; TRBD2 agrees at 7 bases. CDR3 size: 15 residues. Trimming removed 5 bases from V and 2 bases from J; junction bases left unmatched: 9. The germline V gene has CDR1 MNHEY and CDR2 SVGAGI. The CDR3 region is CASSGGEAGTYEQYF. The CDR3 DNA follows: TGTGCCAGCAGTGGGGGGGAGGCCGGCACCTACGAGCAGTACTTC.

Notes on this clone: Since the CDR3 does not end with the conserved phenylalanine or tryptophan, this likely comes from a read error. The limits of the CDR3 on the DNA are not certain, so only TCRdb's listed CDR3 is given. This rearrangement joins TRBV5-5 to TRBJ2-7; the DNA was not used to check the table's D call, TRBD2. The V gene's germline CDR1 is SGHKS and CDR2 YYEKEE (reference sequence). The CDR3 is 13 residues long, counting both termini. The chain's CDR3 is CASSLDISGEPSI.

J is TRBJ2-5 and V is TRBV6-5; TRBD2 might be the D (6 bases). The J call may be mistaken, given a closer DNA end match to TRBJ2-7. The CDR3 loop spans 14 amino acids. CDR1 MNHEY and CDR2 SVGAGI come from the germline V gene. CDR3 nucleotide sequence: TGTGCCAGCAGTTACATCGGGGGTACCTACGAGCAGTACTTC. Its translation is CASSYIGGTYEQYF.

This clone was counted once. The V gene is TRBV15, the J gene TRBJ2-3; possibly TRBD2 for D (7 bases). Trimming took off 4 bases at V and 6 bases at J, with 17 bases between the two ends. This CDR3 region has 15 residues. From germline, CDR1 is LNHNV and CDR2 YYDKDF (reference sequence). CDR3 region: CATSIKGRGMDTQYF. CDR3 nucleotides: TGTGCCACCAGCATTAAGGGGAGGGGGATGGATACGCAGTATTTT.

DNA for the CDR3: TGTGCCAGTAGGCGGGCGGGGGCCCAACTTCTTAGCAATCAGCCCCAGCATTTT. This codes for CASRRAGAQLLSNQPQHF. This chain connects TRBV19 to TRBJ1-5, with a possible D match to TRBD1 (6 bases). The CDR3 extends over 18 amino acids. V was cut by 6 bases and J by 0 bases, with 21 bases left in between. The germline V gene encodes CDR1 LNHDA and CDR2 SQIVND (reference sequence).

This clone was seen a handful of times. The same CDR3 arises from other DNA sequences in this sample as well. The chain recombines TRBV5-1 with TRBJ1-4; D uncertain. There are 14 residues in the CDR3. Germline CDR1 and CDR2: SGHRS and YFSETQ. The V gene lost 4 bases and the J gene lost 2 bases, with 9 bases spanning the gap. The CDR3 region is CASSLTGTNEKLFF. The CDR3 nucleotides are TGCGCCAGCAGCCTAACGGGGACTAATGAAAAACTGTTTTTT.

This chain's CDR3 is CASSPDRGFGYTF. CDR3 nucleotides: TGTGCCAGCAGTCCTGACAGGGGATTTGGCTACACCTTC. The chain has TRBV6-4 and TRBJ1-2, with 8 bases lining up with TRBD1. CDR3 size: 13 residues. Trimming took 5 bases from V and 7 from J; bases not matched to a gene: 6. Germline CDR1 reads MRHNA; CDR2 reads SNTAGT.

This clone was counted a few times. The rearrangement joins TRBV19 to TRBJ1-2, with 7 bases matching TRBD1. The trim removed 4 bases at V and 5 bases at J, leaving 10 bases unmatched. Germline loops: CDR1 LNHDA, CDR2 SQIVND (reference sequence). The CDR3 extends over 15 amino acids. Here the CDR3 reads CASSTTGTVLYGYTF. CDR3 nucleotides: TGTGCCAGTAGTACGACCGGGACAGTCCTTTATGGCTACACCTTC.

V and J are TRBV4-1 and TRBJ2-5, with a tentative D call TRBD2 (5 bases). The CDR3 totals 16 residues. V was shortened by 0 bases and J by 5 bases, with 16 bases between the two germline ends. Germline loops: CDR1 MGHRA, CDR2 YSYEKL. CDR3 coding DNA: TGCGCCAGCAGCCAAGAGGTTTTTCGAGGGTTTGAGACCCAGTACTTC. Translating gives CASSQEVFRGFETQYF.

V gene TRBV27 combines with J gene TRBJ1-5, with D possibly being TRBD1 (5 bases). CDR1 and CDR2 from the germline V gene are MNHEY and SMNVEV (reference sequence). The CDR3 loop spans 15 amino acids. V was cut by 8 bases and J by 1 base, with 15 bases left in between. Here the CDR3 DNA reads TGTGCCAGCGGAGGGATGGCAGGGAGCAATCAGCCCCAGCATTTT. Protein: CASGGMAGSNQPQHF.

The count of this clone is one. This chain joins TRBV30 and TRBJ1-1; D ambiguous. This CDR3 is built from 13 residues. V was pared by 2 bases and J by 2 bases, with 9 bases between. Germline V CDR1 and CDR2: GTSNPN, SVGIG (reference sequence). The CDR3 reads CAWSLVDNTEAFF. The CDR3 DNA reads TGTGCCTGGAGTTTAGTAGATAACACTGAAGCTTTCTTT. The full variable domain, its missing parts supplied by reference TRBV30 and TRBJ1-1, is SQTIHQWPATLVQPVGSPLSLECTVEGTSNPNLYWYRQAAGRGLQLLFYSVGIGQISSEVPQNLSASRPQDRQFILSSKKLLLSDSGFYLCAWSLVDNTEAFFGQGTRLTVV.

This chain uses TRBV2 with TRBJ2-7, with a possible D match to TRBD2 (7 bases). CDR1 and CDR2 (germline): SNHLY, FYNNEI. V shed 1 base and J shed 0 bases, with 10 bases lying between them. The CDR3 contains 15 residues. DNA of the CDR3: TGTGCCAGCAGTGAAGGCCGGGGGGCCTCCTACGAGCAGTACTTC. Its translation is CASSEGRGASYEQYF.

This clone has just one count. CDR3 region: CASGRAGNTGELFF. The CDR3 coding sequence is TGCGCCAGCGGGAGGGCGGGGAACACCGGGGAGCTGTTTTTT. The chain has TRBV5-1 and TRBJ2-2; 7 bases map to TRBD2. V lost 7 bases and J lost 1; bases outside the gene matches: 4. The germline V gene has CDR1 SGHRS and CDR2 YFSETQ. The CDR3 is 14 amino acids.

The chain recombines TRBV25-1 with TRBJ1-2, with D hard to call. Deletions cut 1 base from V and 5 bases from J, with 8 bases between. The germline gives CDR1 MGHDK, CDR2 SYGVNS. The CDR3 length is 13 residues. The chain's CDR3 is CASSELDGYGYTF. As DNA, the CDR3 is TGTGCCAGCAGTGAATTAGACGGGTATGGCTACACCTTC.

The CDR3 bases are TGTGCTTATAATAACGGGATCACAGATACGCAGTATTTT. It is translated as CAYNNGITDTQYF. The rearrangement links TRBV30 to TRBJ2-3, with TRBD2 as a possible D gene (5 bases). Germline assignment: CDR1 GTSNPN and CDR2 SVGIG (reference sequence). The CDR3 contains 13 residues.

This chain uses TRBV7-2 with TRBJ1-5; 7 bases map to TRBD1. Germline values: CDR1 SGHTA, CDR2 FQGNSA. J gave up 5 bases and V 7 bases, and 11 bases lay outside the gene matches. This CDR3 comprises 15 residues. The CDR3: CASKKQGWGYQPQHF. CDR3 DNA: TGTGCCAGCAAAAAACAGGGGTGGGGTTATCAGCCCCAGCATTTT.

This rearrangement joins TRBV6-1 to TRBJ2-5, with 8 bases fitting TRBD2. The J call may be in error: the DNA end matches TRBJ2-7 better. Germline V CDR1 and CDR2: MNHNS, SASEGT. The CDR3 length is 16 residues. CDR3 residues: CASSARREADFYEQYF. The CDR3 DNA follows: TGTGCCAGCAGTGCCAGGCGGGAGGCAGATTTCTACGAGCAGTACTTC.

The chain employs TRBV6-5 and TRBJ1-4; D is undetermined. In germline, CDR1 is MNHEY, CDR2 SVGAGI. V lost 8 bases and J lost 4, with 17 bases in between. This CDR3 region has 15 residues. CDR3: CASGSIDTSNEKLFF. CDR3 coding DNA: TGTGCCAGCGGATCTATCGACACTAGTAATGAAAAACTGTTTTTT.

This clone has just a few counts. CDR3 in amino acids: CASSWGLSSYEQYF. The CDR3 coding sequence is TGTGCCAGCAGTTGGGGGCTAAGCTCCTACGAGCAGTACTTC. This rearrangement joins TRBV6-5 to TRBJ2-7, with D possibly TRBD1 on 6 matching bases. CDR1 is MNHEY and CDR2 is SVGAGI in the germline V gene. V lost 4 bases and J 0 bases, leaving 10 bases between the germline ends. The CDR3 is made up of 14 amino acids.

The CDR3 protein is CASSLPPSGTTYEQYF. In DNA form, the CDR3 reads TGCGCCAGCAGCTTGCCCCCTAGCGGGACCACCTACGAGCAGTACTTC. The chain uses TRBV5-1 and TRBJ2-7; TRBD2 matches at 9 bases. This CDR3 region has 16 residues. Looked up from germline, CDR1 is SGHRS and CDR2 is YFSETQ. The junction had 7 bases not matched to a gene; V was cut back by 1 base and J by 2 bases.

The CDR3 DNA is TGCGCCAGCAGCTTGGCTGACGGGAACGAGCAGTACTTC. It is translated as CASSLADGNEQYF. The chain couples TRBV5-1 to TRBJ2-7; D perhaps matches TRBD2 (5 bases). The CDR3 extends over 13 amino acids. The ends were cut back, 0 bases at V and 5 bases at J, with 9 bases in the middle. Germline CDR1 is SGHRS and CDR2 is YFSETQ. Variable domain in full (rest from reference TRBV5-1 and TRBJ2-7): KAGVTQTPRYLIKTRGQQVTLSCSPISGHRSVSWYQQTPGQGLQFLFEYFSETQRNKGNFPGRFSGRQFSNSRSEMNVSTLELGDSALYLCASSLADGNEQYFGPGTRLTVT.

This clone was detected a few times. This sequence joins TRBV6-6 and TRBJ2-2, with 7 positions matching TRBD1. CDR3 length equals 16 residues. V lost 8 bases and J lost 0; bases outside the gene matches: 9. Germline CDR1 MNHNY, CDR2 SVGAGI (reference sequence). CDR3 sequence reads: CASHTGGQSNTGELFF. CDR3 DNA sequence: TGTGCCAGCCACACTGGGGGACAGTCGAACACCGGGGAGCTGTTTTTT.

The genes are TRBV5-1 and TRBJ2-6; D call uncertain. From germline, CDR1 is SGHRS and CDR2 YFSETQ. The V and J ends lost 7 bases and 0 bases respectively, with 11 bases between them. The CDR3 sequence is 15 residues long. The CDR3 DNA reads as TGCGCCAGCTTCTCCTCGAGCTCTGGGGCCAACGTCCTGACTTTC. It translates to CASFSSSSGANVLTF. Using reference TRBV5-1 and TRBJ2-6 for the parts outside the CDR3, the full variable domain is KAGVTQTPRYLIKTRGQQVTLSCSPISGHRSVSWYQQTPGQGLQFLFEYFSETQRNKGNFPGRFSGRQFSNSRSEMNVSTLELGDSALYLCASFSSSSGANVLTFGAGSRLTVL.

The rearrangement joins TRBV6-1 to TRBJ2-2, with D possibly matching TRBD1 (6 bases). The germline CDR1 and CDR2 sequences are MNHNS and SASEGT. The germline V and J ends were trimmed by 10 bases and 3 bases, with 15 bases remaining between them. This CDR3 has 14 residues. The chain's CDR3 is CATDEDSHTGELFF. As DNA, the CDR3 is TGTGCCACTGACGAGGACAGCCACACCGGGGAGCTGTTTTTT.

This clone has only a few counts. The rearrangement joins TRBV4-1 to TRBJ1-2, with unresolved D. Deletions cut 3 bases from V and 4 bases from J, with 3 bases between. The CDR3 loop spans 11 amino acids. CDR1 MGHRA and CDR2 YSYEKL come from the germline V gene. The CDR3, as DNA: TGCGCCAGCAGCCACCTCTATGGCTACACCTTC. Its protein product is CASSHLYGYTF.

The rearrangement joins TRBV4-1 to TRBJ1-4; 8 nucleotides line up with TRBD1. The CDR3 extends over 20 amino acids. V lost 1 base, J lost 8 bases, and 21 bases stayed unmatched. Germline V gives CDR1 MGHRA, CDR2 YSYEKL. This chain's CDR3 is CASSQVAVRTGGLMREKLFF. CDR3 nucleotides: TGCGCCAGCAGCCAAGTTGCTGTTAGAACAGGGGGGTTGATGAGGGAAAAACTGTTTTTT.

This rearrangement joins TRBV19 to TRBJ2-7, with TRBD1 identical over 9 bases. The CDR3 totals 15 residues. The trim removed 5 bases at V and 5 bases at J, leaving 10 bases unmatched. The germline gives CDR1 LNHDA, CDR2 SQIVND (reference sequence). Here the CDR3 reads CASSLPRDRDHEQYF. The CDR3 DNA is TGTGCCAGTAGTTTACCCCGGGACAGGGACCACGAGCAGTACTTC. Full variable domain (rest looked up from reference TRBV19 and TRBJ2-7): DGGITQSPKYLFRKEGQNVTLSCEQNLNHDAMYWYRQDPGQGLRLIYYSQIVNDFQKGDIAEGYSVSREKKESFPLTVTSAQKNPTAFYLCASSLPRDRDHEQYFGPGTRLTVT.

This clone was counted only a few times. The gene calls are TRBV7-8 and TRBJ2-7; 10 nucleotides line up with TRBD1. The CDR3 is 14 amino acids. Germline V lookup: CDR1 SGHVS, CDR2 FQNEAQ. The V segment lost 5 bases and the J segment 6 bases; nucleotides outside the gene matches: 7. As DNA, the CDR3 is TGTGCCAGCAGCGCGATGGGACAGGGGACCGAGCAGTACTTC. Protein product: CASSAMGQGTEQYF.

The chain employs TRBV4-2 and TRBJ2-1, with 7 bases fitting TRBD2. V gave up 1 base and J gave up 4 bases; unmatched junction bases: 4. Per the germline V gene, CDR1 is LGHNA and CDR2 is YNFKEQ. The CDR3 runs 15 residues. CDR3: CASSQGLAAYNEQFF. The CDR3 DNA follows: TGTGCCAGCAGCCAAGGTCTAGCGGCGTACAATGAGCAGTTCTTC.

The CDR3 nucleotides read TGTGCCAGTAAAACCTACTCGGACTCTCACACCGGGGAGCTGTTTTTT. Its protein is CASKTYSDSHTGELFF. The J gene is TRBJ2-2, the V gene TRBV19; D possibly corresponds to TRBD2 (5 bases). With 7 bases removed from V and 3 bases from J, the gap between germline ends came to 18 bases. Germline assignment: CDR1 LNHDA and CDR2 SQIVND (reference sequence). The CDR3 is 16 residues long. Full variable domain (missing parts from reference TRBV19 and TRBJ2-2): DGGITQSPKYLFRKEGQNVTLSCEQNLNHDAMYWYRQDPGQGLRLIYYSQIVNDFQKGDIAEGYSVSREKKESFPLTVTSAQKNPTAFYLCASKTYSDSHTGELFFGEGSRLTVL.